Listed below are T cell receptor beta chains from one sample, sequenced in a study of Ad26.COV2.S vaccination and SARS-CoV-2 variants. The repertoire was sequenced with immunoSEQ multiplex PCR; TCRdb's copy has only in-frame clones and lacks some. Of 250,000 or so clones listed, approximately 88% are singletons. Sequencing was performed on peripheral blood, taken in a trial of Ad26.COV2.S vaccine versus placebo. The receptors here all came from a person between 18 and 60 years old who received the Ad26.COV2.S COVID-19 vaccine or a placebo. Both conserved end residues are part of each CDR3. A D gene is named only where the DNA matches it firmly. Part of the rows lack a size; the others show once, few, many or a class for expanded clones.

J	V	D	size	DNA	CDR3
TRBJ1-1	TRBV7-2	.	.	TGTGCCAGCAGCTTAGCGGGCAGCCACACTGAAGCTTTCTTT	CASSLAGSHTEAFF
TRBJ2-1	TRBV5-6	TRBD2	.	TGTGCCAGCAGCTTGGGGACCGGGCTAGCGGGGGACAATGAGCAGTTCTTC	CASSLGTGLAGDNEQFF
TRBJ1-4	TRBV9	.	.	TGTGCCAGCAGCCTCGACACCGCCACTAATGAAAAACTGTTTTTT	CASSLDTATNEKLFF
TRBJ2-3	TRBV23-1	TRBD2	.	TGCGCCAGCAGTCAATCGGAGGGGCCAGCGGGAGGGGTAGATACGCAGTATTTT	CASSQSEGPAGGVDTQYF
TRBJ2-4	TRBV28	.	.	TGTGCCAGCAGTTTGGCGGGGCCTCTAGCCAAAAACATTCAGTACTTC	CASSLAGPLAKNIQYF
TRBJ2-1	TRBV6-5	.	.	TGTGCCAGCAGTTACATGGACCAGCAGTTCTTC	CASSYMDQQFF
TRBJ2-2	TRBV7-3	.	.	TGTGCCAGCAGCCGCCCCGCGGGCCTGAACACCGGGGAGCTGTTTTTT	CASSRPAGLNTGELFF
TRBJ2-3	TRBV6-5	.	.	TGTGCCAGCAGCTCGACCACAGATACGCAGTATTTT	CASSSTTDTQYF
TRBJ1-2	TRBV30	.	few	TGTGCCTGGAGTACTAAGGCGGTGAACTATGGCTACACCTTC	CAWSTKAVNYGYTF
TRBJ2-1	TRBV25-1	.	.	TGTGCCAGCAGTGCGGGGACGATGCGATTCTACAATGAGCAGTTCTTC	CASSAGTMRFYNEQFF
TRBJ2-3	TRBV19	.	.	TGTGCCAGTACGACTGAACTGAATTCAGATACGCAGTATTTT	CASTTELNSDTQYF
TRBJ2-7	TRBV27	TRBD1	.	TGTGCCAGCAGTCCTGGGACAGGCGGCGAGCAGTACTTC	CASSPGTGGEQYF
TRBJ1-5	TRBV24-1	.	once	TGTGCCACCAGTGATTTTCGGGGTCAGCCCCAGCATTTT	CATSDFRGQPQHF
TRBJ1-2	TRBV7-8	.	.	TGTGCCAGCAGCCGCGAATGGTCCAATTATGGCTACACCTTC	CASSREWSNYGYTF
TRBJ2-1	TRBV2	TRBD2	.	TGTGCCAGCAGCTCCTCCGCCCGGGGAGGGCCCTACAATGAGCAGTTCTTC	CASSSSARGGPYNEQFF
TRBJ2-1	TRBV13	.	.	TGTGCCATTAGAAGCGGAAAGAGCTCCTACAATGAGCAGTTCTTC	CAIRSGKSSYNEQFF
TRBJ2-3	TRBV19	TRBD2	.	TGTGCCAGTATGACAACTAGCGGGGGAAAAGATACGCAGTATTTT	CASMTTSGGKDTQYF
TRBJ1-2	TRBV4-3	.	.	TGCGCCAGCAGCCAATTCCCACCTTCCCCCCTTGACGGACTCTATGGCTACACCTTC	CASSQFPPSPLDGLYGYTF
TRBJ2-5	TRBV9	TRBD2	.	TGTGCCAGCAGCCAGGGACTAGCGGGAGGGGGAGAGACCCAGTACTTC	CASSQGLAGGGETQYF
TRBJ1-6	TRBV7-2	TRBD1	.	TGTGCCAGCAGCCCTAGGACAGGGACCGTTTCACCCCTCCACTTT	CASSPRTGTVSPLHF
TRBJ1-2	TRBV7-8	.	.	TGTGCCAGCAGCGCGGGTCGGCAGCATGGCTACACCTTC	CASSAGRQHGYTF
TRBJ1-6	TRBV3-1/TRBV3-2	.	.	TGTGCCAGCAGCCAGCAGGGAAGCTCACCCCTCCACTTT	CASSQQGSSPLHF
TRBJ1-2	TRBV6-6	TRBD1	.	TGTGCCAGCAGTACCCGACAGGGGGCAAGTAACTATGGCTACACCTTC	CASSTRQGASNYGYTF
TRBJ2-3	TRBV7-9	TRBD2	.	TGTGCCAGCAGCAGTTGGGTTAGCGGGTCCTCGACAGATACGCAGTATTTT	CASSSWVSGSSTDTQYF
TRBJ1-6	TRBV30	.	.	TGTGCCTGGGGGGGACACTCCTATAATTCACCCCTCCACTTT	CAWGGHSYNSPLHF
TRBJ1-2	TRBV7-2	.	.	TGTGCCAGCAGCTTAGCGGGGGGCAGACCAAGTGGCTACACCTTC	CASSLAGGRPSGYTF
TRBJ2-1	TRBV14	.	.	TGTGCCAGCAGCCAAGGATGGGCAATATACAATGAGCAGTTCTTC	CASSQGWAIYNEQFF
TRBJ1-1	TRBV9	.	.	TGTGCCAGCAGCGTAACAGGGAGCATGAACACTGAAGCTTTCTTT	CASSVTGSMNTEAFF
TRBJ2-5	TRBV19	TRBD1	.	TGTGCCAGTAGTAGAACAGGGGTCGTCGAGACCCAGTACTTC	CASSRTGVVETQYF
TRBJ2-3	TRBV6-6	TRBD2	.	TGTGCCAGCAGTCCTTTACTAGCGGGGGGGACAGATACGCAGTATTTT	CASSPLLAGGTDTQYF
TRBJ1-6	TRBV12-5	TRBD1	.	TGTGCTAGTGGTACGGGACAGGGGGATAATTCACCCCTCCACTTT	CASGTGQGDNSPLHF
TRBJ1-2	TRBV9	.	.	TGTGCCAGCAGCCGATCATCCTATGGCTACACCTTC	CASSRSSYGYTF
TRBJ1-4	TRBV18	.	few	TGTGCCAGCTCACCGGGAGGAGGGGTTACTGAAAAACTGTTTTTT	CASSPGGGVTEKLFF
TRBJ1-3	TRBV5-5	.	.	TGTGCCAGCAGCTTCACAGCAGGGGTTGGAAACACCATATATTTT	CASSFTAGVGNTIYF
TRBJ1-2	TRBV18	.	.	TGTGCCAGCTCACCTACCGGGACGAAAAGTAATGGCTACACCTTC	CASSPTGTKSNGYTF
TRBJ2-1	TRBV19	TRBD2	.	TGTGCCAGTAGTAGAGTCAGGACTAGCGGGATCTCAGGGCAGTTCTTC	CASSRVRTSGISGQFF
TRBJ2-2	TRBV18	.	.	TGTGCCAGCTCACCGCTGGACATATCCCCGAACACCGGGGAGCTGTTTTTT	CASSPLDISPNTGELFF
TRBJ1-3	TRBV5-4	TRBD1	.	TGTGCCAGCAGCTCCCCAGACAGGGGAGGAAACACCATATATTTT	CASSSPDRGGNTIYF
TRBJ2-3	TRBV5-1	TRBD2	.	TGCGCCAGCAGCTTGGCCGGACTAGGTTGGTCAGATACGCAGTATTTT	CASSLAGLGWSDTQYF
TRBJ2-3	TRBV12-3/TRBV12-4	.	once	TGTGCCAGCAGTTTCTGGACTGCAGATACGCAGTATTTT	CASSFWTADTQYF
TRBJ2-3	TRBV18	.	.	TGTGCCAGCTCACCCTACCAGGATACGCAGTATTTT	CASSPYQDTQYF
TRBJ2-3	TRBV6-5	.	.	TGTGCCAGCAGCGGACCGCCGGATACGCAGTATTTT	CASSGPPDTQYF
TRBJ2-1	TRBV19	.	once	TGTGCCAGTAGTATAGCCCCGACCATATACAATGAGCAGTTCTTC	CASSIAPTIYNEQFF
TRBJ2-5	TRBV3-1/TRBV3-2	.	.	TGTGCCAGCAGCCAAGTCCGGGGAGAGACCCAGTACTTC	CASSQVRGETQYF
TRBJ1-5	TRBV7-2	.	.	TGTGCCAGCAGCTTAGCCACAGGGTCTGTGGGGCATTTT	CASSLATGSVGHF
TRBJ2-1	TRBV7-2	TRBD1	.	TGTGCCAGCGCGAACCGGGACAGGGGTCGTGATGAGCAGTTCTTC	CASANRDRGRDEQFF
TRBJ1-5	TRBV4-1	.	.	TGCGCCAGCAGCCCAGGTCCTTATAGCAATCAGCCCCAGCATTTT	CASSPGPYSNQPQHF
TRBJ2-3	TRBV2	.	.	TGTGCCAGCATTTTAGTTGTCGGGGATACGCAGTATTTT	CASILVVGDTQYF
TRBJ2-1	TRBV5-4	TRBD2	.	TGTGCCAGCAGCTCGGGACTAGCGGGACCACCCCAAGGTGAGCAGTTCTTC	CASSSGLAGPPQGEQFF
TRBJ1-6	TRBV19	TRBD1	.	TGTGCCAGTAGTATGCCGTCCGGGACAGGGAAGTCGAATTCACCCCTCCACTTT	CASSMPSGTGKSNSPLHF
TRBJ1-4	TRBV4-3	.	.	TGCGCCAGCGGCTCGTGGACGGCCTATGCAACTAATGAAAAACTGTTTTTT	CASGSWTAYATNEKLFF
TRBJ2-1	TRBV5-6	.	.	TGTGCCAGCAGCTTGGGGGCGACTACCTACAATGAGCAGTTCTTC	CASSLGATTYNEQFF
TRBJ2-1	TRBV7-2	.	.	TGTGCCAGCAGCGTAGGGGCTTTGGGGACCTGGGGGTTCTTC	CASSVGALGTWGFF
TRBJ2-1	TRBV5-4	.	once	TGTGCCAGCATCGTCAGAGGTATAGGCTCCTACAATGAGCAGTTCTTC	CASIVRGIGSYNEQFF
TRBJ2-1	TRBV27	TRBD2	.	TGTGCCAGCAGGGCTAGCGGGGGTAATGAGCAGTTCTTC	CASRASGGNEQFF
TRBJ2-7	TRBV6-2/TRBV6-3	.	.	TGTGCCAGCAGTTACTCGGACACCTACGAGCAGTACTTC	CASSYSDTYEQYF
TRBJ2-6	TRBV30	.	.	TGTGCCTGGAGTGAAGGGAACGGGGCCAACGTCCTGACTTTC	CAWSEGNGANVLTF